This T cell receptor (beta chain) was recorded in a study of shared clonotypes between healthy human individuals. Looking at the study overall: The study used three CD4 naive, three CD4 memory, two CD8 naive and one CD8 memory plate per donor.

Germline V gives CDR1 SNHLY, CDR2 FYNNEI. Unmatched junction bases numbered 8, after V lost 6 bases and J lost 1 base. The CDR3 is 15 amino acids. Measured with immunoSEQ multiplex PCR; TCRdb has only the in-frame clones, and not every one. Seen here are a few hundred thousand clones, 80% to 90% observed once, and the top ten hold roughly 15%. Caucasian adults living in Nashville, Tennessee, provided all samples. CD8 memory was a combination of CD45RO+ cells and CCR7-negative CD45RA+ TemRA cells. This TCR was sampled from a man younger than 35 in good health. The chain couples TRBV2 to TRBJ2-7; TRBD1 matches at 8 bases. Material for sequencing was memory CD8+ T cells sorted from blood. Subset defined: CD45RO+ cells pooled with CCR7-negative TemRA cells. The CDR3 loop is CASRGQGAVSYEQYF. DNA of the CDR3: TGTGCCAGCAGGGGGCAGGGGGCTGTTTCCTACGAGCAGTACTTC. The complete variable domain, with remaining parts taken from reference TRBV2 and TRBJ2-7, reads EPEVTQTPSHQVTQMGQEVILRCVPISNHLYFYWYRQILGQKVEFLVSFYNNEISEKSEIFDDQFSVERPDGSNFTLKIRSTKLEDSAMYFCASRGQGAVSYEQYFGPGTRLTVT.